Below, 20 T cell receptor beta chains from the same sample are listed, as sequenced in a study of blood T cell repertoires in COVID-19. Repertoires were generated with immunoSEQ multiplex PCR, while TCRdb's copy carries only in-frame clones and drops some. The sample includes fewer than 250,000 clones, around 82% seen only once; the top ten take approximately 4.5%. The specimen sequenced was peripheral blood. The receptor set was obtained from a woman in her seventies with acute or convalescent COVID-19.

The chain couples TRBV28 to TRBJ2-1; weak D call: TRBD2 (6 bases). This CDR3 has 14 amino acids. Germline values: CDR1 MDHEN, CDR2 SYDVKM. V was cut by 7 bases and J by 10 bases, with 20 bases left in between. The CDR3 sequence is CASTKGGGFGEQFF. CDR3 nucleotides: TGTGCCAGCACCAAGGGTGGGGGGTTTGGGGAGCAGTTCTTC.

This clone has a single count. Other DNA sequences within the sample encode an identical CDR3. The chain couples TRBV6-5 to TRBJ2-7, with TRBD2 as a possible D gene (5 bases). This CDR3 comprises 14 residues. V was pared by 2 bases and J by 6 bases, with 14 bases between. Germline CDR1 MNHEY, CDR2 SVGAGI. In DNA, the CDR3 is TGTGCCAGCAGTTACAGCGGCCCAGGCGGCGAGCAGTACTTC. Protein product: CASSYSGPGGEQYF.

The rearrangement links TRBV3-1 (or the pseudogene TRBV3-2) to TRBJ1-2, with 10 nucleotides matching TRBD1. V lost 4 bases and J lost 3; bases outside the gene matches: 5. This CDR3 comprises 15 residues. Looked up from germline, CDR1 is LGHDT and CDR2 is YNNKEL (reference sequence). The DNA for the CDR3 is TGTGCCAGCAGCCTGAGAGGGACAGGGGACTATGGCTACACCTTC. Its translation: CASSLRGTGDYGYTF.

The V gene is TRBV27, the J gene TRBJ1-2, with D hard to call. V lost 1 base and J lost 5, with 8 bases in between. Germline-derived CDR1 and CDR2 are MNHEY and SMNVEV (reference sequence). CDR3 length: 13 amino acids. The CDR3 DNA reads TGTGCCAGCAGTTTATTGGGCAGTTATGGCTACACCTTC. Residues: CASSLLGSYGYTF.

V gene TRBV7-2 combines with J gene TRBJ1-2; D is unresolved. The ends were cut back, 4 bases at V and 2 bases at J, with 11 bases in the middle. The CDR3 runs to 14 residues. Germline CDR1 SGHTA, CDR2 FQGNSA. CDR3 DNA sequence: TGTGCCAGCAGCTCCGCTGTAGAGAACTATGGCTACACCTTC. Amino acid sequence: CASSSAVENYGYTF.

V usage is TRBV5-1 and J usage is TRBJ2-7, with 11 bases matching TRBD1. V dropped 4 bases and J dropped 0; count of bases not matched to a gene: 18. Germline loops: CDR1 SGHRS, CDR2 YFSETQ. This CDR3 is built from 20 residues. The CDR3 loop reads CASSPGGYISGTGGSYEQYF. CDR3 bases: TGCGCCAGCAGCCCGGGGGGCTACATATCCGGGACAGGGGGCTCCTACGAGCAGTACTTC.

This chain uses TRBV2 with TRBJ1-5; D is perhaps TRBD1 (5 bases). V lost 8 bases to trimming and J lost 4 bases, with 18 bases between them. Germline CDR1 and CDR2: SNHLY and FYNNEI. This CDR3 has 15 residues. CDR3 DNA: TGTGCCAGCCTTCCCGAGTGGGGCCATAATCAGCCCCAGCATTTT. Amino acid sequence: CASLPEWGHNQPQHF.

The sample holds one count of this clone. The chain is built from TRBV10-3 and TRBJ2-7; D might be TRBD2 (5 bases). V was shortened by 0 bases and J by 6 bases, with 9 bases between the two germline ends. This CDR3 contains 13 residues. Germline V gene lookup returns CDR1 ENHRY and CDR2 SYGVKD. This chain's CDR3 is CAISESGEGEQYF. The CDR3 bases are TGTGCCATCAGTGAGTCGGGAGAGGGCGAGCAGTACTTC.

This chain joins TRBV7-8 and TRBJ1-2; possibly TRBD1 for D (5 bases). The V and J ends lost 0 bases and 4 bases respectively, with 21 bases between them. This CDR3 is built from 18 residues. CDR1 is SGHVS and CDR2 is FQNEAQ in the germline V gene. The CDR3 sequence is CASSLAIGAAGYGYGYTF. In DNA form, the CDR3 reads TGTGCCAGCAGCTTAGCGATAGGGGCGGCTGGGTATGGCTATGGCTACACCTTC.

The genes are TRBV19 and TRBJ2-1; D may be TRBD1 (6 bases). The CDR3 sequence is 12 residues long. V was shortened by 5 bases and J by 9 bases, with 11 bases between the two germline ends. From germline, CDR1 is LNHDA and CDR2 SQIVND (reference sequence). CDR3 region: CASSVIRGEQFF. For the CDR3, the DNA is TGTGCCAGTAGTGTTATCAGGGGTGAGCAGTTCTTC. The full variable domain, rest sourced from reference TRBV19 and TRBJ2-1, is DGGITQSPKYLFRKEGQNVTLSCEQNLNHDAMYWYRQDPGQGLRLIYYSQIVNDFQKGDIAEGYSVSREKKESFPLTVTSAQKNPTAFYLCASSVIRGEQFFGPGTRLTVL.

The chain links TRBV4-2 to TRBJ2-5, with TRBD2 matching over 10 bases. After removal of 0 bases from V and 3 bases from J, the junction contained 1 base not matched to a gene. The CDR3 sequence is 15 residues long. Germline V gene data show CDR1 as LGHNA and CDR2 as YNFKEQ. The chain's CDR3 is CASSQDGTSEETQYF. The CDR3, as DNA: TGTGCCAGCAGCCAAGACGGGACTAGCGAAGAGACCCAGTACTTC.

The chain recombines TRBV5-4 with TRBJ1-2; D is unresolved. The CDR3 is 12 residues long. Trimming shortened V by 4 bases and J by 8 bases, and 12 bases separated the two germline ends. Germline values: CDR1 SGHNT, CDR2 YYREEE (reference sequence). The CDR3 coding sequence is TGTGCCAGCAGCCAAGACACCTCCGGCTACACCTTC. Translated, it gives CASSQDTSGYTF.

The chain joins TRBV10-3 to TRBJ1-2; D gene ambiguous. The CDR3 contains 12 residues. Germline V gene data show CDR1 as ENHRY and CDR2 as SYGVKD. V lost 0 bases and J lost 7, with 6 bases in between. CDR3 DNA sequence: TGTGCCATCAGTGAGTCCGGGTTTGGCTACACCTTC. Amino acids: CAISESGFGYTF.

The chain couples TRBV4-1 to TRBJ1-1; no firm D call. The CDR3 loop spans 16 amino acids. CDR1 is MGHRA and CDR2 is YSYEKL in the germline V gene. V lost 0 bases to trimming and J lost 0 bases, with 11 bases between them. The CDR3: CASSQDELSVNTEAFF. The CDR3 DNA sequence: TGCGCCAGCAGCCAAGATGAGTTGTCGGTGAACACTGAAGCTTTCTTT.

Here the CDR3 reads CASVQGLNTEAFF. The CDR3 DNA sequence: TGTGCCAGCGTACAGGGTTTGAACACTGAAGCTTTCTTT. The chain is built from TRBV12-3 or TRBV12-4 and TRBJ1-1; maybe TRBD1 (6 bases). Deletions cut 8 bases from V and 0 bases from J, with 10 bases between. The CDR3 is made up of 13 amino acids.

The V and J genes are TRBV5-1 and TRBJ2-2; TRBD1 aligns across 8 bases. The CDR3 totals 16 residues. Unmatched junction bases numbered 9, after V lost 7 bases and J lost 1 base. In germline, CDR1 is SGHRS, CDR2 YFSETQ. For the CDR3, the DNA is TGCGCCAGCGATATGACAGGGGCCTTGAACACCGGGGAGCTGTTTTTT. It encodes CASDMTGALNTGELFF.

This clone was counted a single time. The gene calls are TRBV2 and TRBJ1-4, with 7 bases matching TRBD1. The CDR3 sequence is 15 residues long. V was clipped by 1 base and J by 8 bases; unmatched bases: 7. Germline-derived CDR1 and CDR2 are SNHLY and FYNNEI. CDR3 coding DNA: TGTGCCAGCAGTGAAGTTCGGGACAGTCCCGAAAAACTGTTTTTT. Translated, it gives CASSEVRDSPEKLFF.

J is TRBJ2-1 and V is TRBV11-2; 9 bases line up with TRBD1. Trimming removed 2 bases from V and 6 bases from J; junction bases left unmatched: 8. The germline V gene encodes CDR1 SGHAT and CDR2 FQNNGV. CDR3 size: 16 residues. The chain's CDR3 is CASSLTPGQGSNEQFF. The DNA of the CDR3 is TGTGCCAGCAGCTTAACACCGGGACAGGGCAGCAATGAGCAGTTCTTC.

The chain uses TRBV7-2 and TRBJ2-5; 14 bases are a match to TRBD2. The germline V gene has CDR1 SGHTA and CDR2 FQGNSA. The CDR3 loop spans 18 amino acids. The ends lost 4 bases at V and 1 base at J; junction bases unmatched: 8. CDR3 coding DNA: TGTGCCAGCAGCTCAAGACTAGCGGGGGGGCATTTCCAAGAGACCCAGTACTTC. Translation gives CASSSRLAGGHFQETQYF.

The chain uses TRBV7-9 and TRBJ1-1; D uncertain. The germline CDR1 and CDR2 sequences are SEHNR and FQNEAQ (reference sequence). V was trimmed by 4 bases and J by 10 bases, leaving 10 bases between them. CDR3 length: 11 amino acids. Written as DNA, the CDR3 is TGTGCCAGCAGCTCCTCCGCGGGAGCTTTCTTT. Amino acids: CASSSSAGAFF.